This entry is about one TCR beta chain. The data stem from a study of T cells expressing NK-cell markers. TCRdb reprocessed the 5' RACE reads and stores each CDR3 protein as one record, lacking DNA. The record lists hundreds of thousands of distinct CDR3 sequences, of which the ten most abundant hold around 3.3%. The germline V gene encodes CDR1 MNHEY and CDR2 SVGAGI. This CDR3 region has 18 residues. The J gene is TRBJ2-1, the V gene TRBV6-5; the D gene TCRdb calls, TRBD2, cannot be checked with no DNA. Source material: blood T cells: a sorted CD56 or NKG2C T cell subset, CD4+ or CD8+ T cells, or bulk PBMC T cells (not recorded which). The receptor was derived from a man aged 18 to 35 in good health. CDR3: CASSYGKRGRDSGNEQFF.